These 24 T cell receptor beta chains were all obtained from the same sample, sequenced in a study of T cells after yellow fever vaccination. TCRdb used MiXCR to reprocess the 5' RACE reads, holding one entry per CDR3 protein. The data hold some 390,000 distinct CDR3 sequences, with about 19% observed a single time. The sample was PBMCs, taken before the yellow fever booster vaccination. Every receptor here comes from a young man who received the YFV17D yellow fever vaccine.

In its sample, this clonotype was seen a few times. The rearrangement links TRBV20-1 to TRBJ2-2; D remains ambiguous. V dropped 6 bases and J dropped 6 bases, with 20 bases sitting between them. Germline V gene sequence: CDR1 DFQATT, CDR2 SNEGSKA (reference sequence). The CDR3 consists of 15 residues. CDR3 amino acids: CSADGVGLEAGELFF. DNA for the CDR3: TGCAGTGCCGATGGAGTGGGTTTAGAGGCCGGGGAGCTGTTTTTT.

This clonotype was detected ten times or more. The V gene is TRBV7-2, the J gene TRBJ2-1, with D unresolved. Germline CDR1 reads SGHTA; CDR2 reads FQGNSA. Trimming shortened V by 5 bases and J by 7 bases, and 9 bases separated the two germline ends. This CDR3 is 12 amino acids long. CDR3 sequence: CASSPPLNEQFF. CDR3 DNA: TGTGCCAGCAGCCCGCCTTTGAATGAGCAGTTCTTC.

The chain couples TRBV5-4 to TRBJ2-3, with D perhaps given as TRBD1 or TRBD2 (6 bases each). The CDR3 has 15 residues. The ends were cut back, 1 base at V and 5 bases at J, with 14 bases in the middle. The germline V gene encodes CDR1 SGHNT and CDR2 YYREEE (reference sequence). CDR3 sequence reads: CASSLPGGPGDTQYF. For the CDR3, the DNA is TGTGCCAGCAGCTTGCCCGGGGGCCCGGGAGATACGCAGTATTTT. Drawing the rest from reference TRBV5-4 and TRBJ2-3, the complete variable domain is ETGVTQSPTHLIKTRGQQVTLRCSSQSGHNTVSWYQQALGQGPQFIFQYYREEENGRGNFPPRFSGLQFPNYSSELNVNALELDDSALYLCASSLPGGPGDTQYFGPGTRLTVL.

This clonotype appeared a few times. CDR3 amino acids: CASSESRTASNRFF. CDR3 nucleotide sequence: TGCGCCAGCAGTGAGAGCCGGACAGCAAGTAATCGGTTCTTC. The chain recombines TRBV10-1 with TRBJ2-1, with a possible D match to TRBD1 (6 bases). Germline V gene sequence: CDR1 WNHNN, CDR2 SYGVQD (reference sequence). V lost 2 bases and J 15 bases, leaving 20 bases between the germline ends. The CDR3 has 14 amino acids.

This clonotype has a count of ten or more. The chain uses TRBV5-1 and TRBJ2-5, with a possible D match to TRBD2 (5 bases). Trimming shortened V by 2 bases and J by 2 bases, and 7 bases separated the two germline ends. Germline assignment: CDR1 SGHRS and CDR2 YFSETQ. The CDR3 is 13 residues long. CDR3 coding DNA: TGCGCCAGCAGCTTCCAGCGGCAAGAGACCCAGTACTTC. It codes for CASSFQRQETQYF. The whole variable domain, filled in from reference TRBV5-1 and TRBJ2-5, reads KAGVTQTPRYLIKTRGQQVTLSCSPISGHRSVSWYQQTPGQGLQFLFEYFSETQRNKGNFPGRFSGRQFSNSRSEMNVSTLELGDSALYLCASSFQRQETQYFGPGTRLLVL.

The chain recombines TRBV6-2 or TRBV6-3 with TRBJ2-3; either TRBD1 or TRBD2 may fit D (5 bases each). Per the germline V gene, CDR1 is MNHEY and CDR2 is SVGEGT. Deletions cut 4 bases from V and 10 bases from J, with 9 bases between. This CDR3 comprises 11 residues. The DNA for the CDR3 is TGTGCCAGCAGTTCCTCGGGGCCGCAGTATTTT. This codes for CASSSSGPQYF.

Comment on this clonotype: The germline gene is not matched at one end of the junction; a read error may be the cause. In nucleotides, the CDR3 is TGTGCCAGCAGCTTATCCGACATTCAGTGCTTC. Encoded protein: CASSLSDIQCF. The V call is TRBV7-2, the J call TRBJ2-4; D not certain. Germline loops: CDR1 SGHTA, CDR2 FQGNSA. The CDR3 spans 11 residues.

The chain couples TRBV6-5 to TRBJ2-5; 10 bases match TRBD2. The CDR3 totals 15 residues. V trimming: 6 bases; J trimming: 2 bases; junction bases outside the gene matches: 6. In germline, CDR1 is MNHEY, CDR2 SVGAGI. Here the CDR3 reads CASRSSGGTQETQYF. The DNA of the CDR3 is TGTGCCAGCAGGTCTAGCGGGGGAACTCAAGAGACCCAGTACTTC.

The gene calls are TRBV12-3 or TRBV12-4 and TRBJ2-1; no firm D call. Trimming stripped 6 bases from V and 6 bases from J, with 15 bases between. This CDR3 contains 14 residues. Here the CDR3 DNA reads TGTGCCAGCAGCCGGGCTATGCCTACCAATGAGCAGTTCTTC. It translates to CASSRAMPTNEQFF.

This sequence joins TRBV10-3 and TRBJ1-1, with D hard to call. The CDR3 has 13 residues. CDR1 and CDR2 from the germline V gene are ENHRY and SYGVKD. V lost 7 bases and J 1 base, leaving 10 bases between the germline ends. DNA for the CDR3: TGTGCCATCACCGCTAATCAGAACACTGAAGCTTTCTTT. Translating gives CAITANQNTEAFF.

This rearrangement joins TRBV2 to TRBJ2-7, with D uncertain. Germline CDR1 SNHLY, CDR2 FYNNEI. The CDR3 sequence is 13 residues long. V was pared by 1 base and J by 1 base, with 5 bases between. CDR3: CASSEVRSYEQYF. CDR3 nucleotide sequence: TGTGCCAGCAGTGAAGTCAGATCCTACGAGCAGTACTTC. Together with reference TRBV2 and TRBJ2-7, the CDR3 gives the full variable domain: EPEVTQTPSHQVTQMGQEVILRCVPISNHLYFYWYRQILGQKVEFLVSFYNNEISEKSEIFDDQFSVERPDGSNFTLKIRSTKLEDSAMYFCASSEVRSYEQYFGPGTRLTVT.

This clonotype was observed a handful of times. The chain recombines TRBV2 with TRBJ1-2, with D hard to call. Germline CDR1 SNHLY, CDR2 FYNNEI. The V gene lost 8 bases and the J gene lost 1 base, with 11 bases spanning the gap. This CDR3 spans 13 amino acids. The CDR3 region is CASGTNLNYGYTF. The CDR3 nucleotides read TGTGCCAGCGGAACTAACCTTAACTATGGCTACACCTTC.

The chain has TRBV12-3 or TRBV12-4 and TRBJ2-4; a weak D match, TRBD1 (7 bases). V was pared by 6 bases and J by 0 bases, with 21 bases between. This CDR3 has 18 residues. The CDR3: CASSTQGRGISAKNIQYF. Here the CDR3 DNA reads TGTGCCAGCAGCACACAGGGGCGCGGGATTTCAGCCAAAAACATTCAGTACTTC.

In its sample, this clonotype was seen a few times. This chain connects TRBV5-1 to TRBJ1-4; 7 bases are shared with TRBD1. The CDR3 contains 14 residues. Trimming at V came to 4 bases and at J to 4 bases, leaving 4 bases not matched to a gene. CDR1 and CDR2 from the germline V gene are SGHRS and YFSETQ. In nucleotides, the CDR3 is TGCGCCAGCAGCGAGGGACAGTTTAATGAAAAACTGTTTTTT. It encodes CASSEGQFNEKLFF.

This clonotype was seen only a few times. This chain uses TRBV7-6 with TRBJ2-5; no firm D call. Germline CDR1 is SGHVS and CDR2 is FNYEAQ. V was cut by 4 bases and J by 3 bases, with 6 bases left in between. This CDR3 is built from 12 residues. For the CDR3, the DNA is TGTGCCAGCAGCTCCCCCGAAGAGACCCAGTACTTC. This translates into CASSSPEETQYF.

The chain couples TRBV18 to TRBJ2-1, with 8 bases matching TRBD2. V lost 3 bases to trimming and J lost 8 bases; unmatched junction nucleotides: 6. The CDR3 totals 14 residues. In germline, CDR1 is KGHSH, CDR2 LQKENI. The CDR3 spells CASSPPGGWDEQFF. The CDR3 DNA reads TGTGCCAGCTCACCCCCGGGAGGGTGGGATGAGCAGTTCTTC.

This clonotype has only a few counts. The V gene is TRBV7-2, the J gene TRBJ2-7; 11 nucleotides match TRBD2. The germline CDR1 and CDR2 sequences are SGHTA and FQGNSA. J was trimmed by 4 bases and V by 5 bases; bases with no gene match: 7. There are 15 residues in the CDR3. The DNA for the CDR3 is TGTGCCAGCAGCCCGCCGGGACTAGCGGTTTACGAGCAGTACTTC. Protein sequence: CASSPPGLAVYEQYF. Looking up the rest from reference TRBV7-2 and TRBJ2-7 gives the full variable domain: GAGVSQSPSNKVTEKGKDVELRCDPISGHTALYWYRQSLGQGLEFLIYFQGNSAPDKSGLPSDRFSAERTGGSVSTLTIQRTQQEDSAVYLCASSPPGLAVYEQYFGPGTRLTVT.

The CDR3, as DNA: TGTGCCAGCAGTGACCCCCTAGTCGGGGATACGCAGTATTTT. This codes for CASSDPLVGDTQYF. V gene TRBV25-1 combines with J gene TRBJ2-3, with unresolved D. Germline values: CDR1 MGHDK, CDR2 SYGVNS. CDR3 length: 14 residues. With 3 bases removed from V and 6 bases from J, the gap between germline ends came to 13 bases.

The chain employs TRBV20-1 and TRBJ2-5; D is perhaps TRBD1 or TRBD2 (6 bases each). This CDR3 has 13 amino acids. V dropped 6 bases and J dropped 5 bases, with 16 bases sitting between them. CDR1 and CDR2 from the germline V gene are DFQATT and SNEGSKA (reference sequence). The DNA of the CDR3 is TGCAGTGCCACGCTTTGGGGGGCGGAGACCCAGTACTTC. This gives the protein CSATLWGAETQYF.

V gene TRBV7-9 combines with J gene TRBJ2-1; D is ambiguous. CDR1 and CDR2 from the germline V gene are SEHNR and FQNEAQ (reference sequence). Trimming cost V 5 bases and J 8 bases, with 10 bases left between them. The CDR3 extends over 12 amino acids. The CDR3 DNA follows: TGTGCCAGCAGCCGCATCTCCTATGAGCAGTTCTTC. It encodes CASSRISYEQFF.

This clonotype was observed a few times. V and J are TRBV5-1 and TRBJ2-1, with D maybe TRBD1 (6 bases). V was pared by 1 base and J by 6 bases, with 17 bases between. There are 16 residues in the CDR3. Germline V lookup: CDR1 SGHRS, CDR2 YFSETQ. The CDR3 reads CASSLSPRGGRNEQFF. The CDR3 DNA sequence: TGCGCCAGCAGCTTGAGCCCTAGAGGGGGACGCAATGAGCAGTTCTTC.

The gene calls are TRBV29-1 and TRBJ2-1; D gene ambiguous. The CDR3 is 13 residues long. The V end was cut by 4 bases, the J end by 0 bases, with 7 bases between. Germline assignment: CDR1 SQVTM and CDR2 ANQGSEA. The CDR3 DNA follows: TGCAGCGTTGCCAGGAGCTCCTACAATGAGCAGTTCTTC. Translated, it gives CSVARSSYNEQFF.

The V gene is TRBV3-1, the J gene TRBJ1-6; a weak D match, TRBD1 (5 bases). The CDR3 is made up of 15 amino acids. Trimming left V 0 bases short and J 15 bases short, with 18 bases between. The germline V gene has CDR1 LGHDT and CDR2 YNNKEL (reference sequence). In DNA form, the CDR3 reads TGTGCCAGCAGCCAAGAATGGGGGGGGGGTCGGCTCCTCCACTTT. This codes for CASSQEWGGGRLLHF.

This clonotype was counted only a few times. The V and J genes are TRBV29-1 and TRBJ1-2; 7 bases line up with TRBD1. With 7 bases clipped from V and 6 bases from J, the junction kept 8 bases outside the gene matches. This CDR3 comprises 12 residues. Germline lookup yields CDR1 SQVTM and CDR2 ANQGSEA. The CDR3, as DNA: TGCAGCGCCGAAGGTCAGGGGGATGGCTACACCTTC. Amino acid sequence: CSAEGQGDGYTF. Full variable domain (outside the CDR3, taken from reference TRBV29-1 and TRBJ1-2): SAVISQKPSRDICQRGTSLTIQCQVDSQVTMMFWYRQQPGQSLTLIATANQGSEATYESGFVIDKFPISRPNLTFSTLTVSNMSPEDSSIYLCSAEGQGDGYTFGSGTRLTVV.